Listed below are T cell receptor beta chains from one sample, sequenced in a study of T cell responses to AZD1222 COVID-19 vaccine. Assay used: immunoSEQ multiplex PCR; TCRdb lists only in-frame clones, some missing. The table lists around 160,000 clones, around 86% of them singletons, with roughly 4.3% in the top ten. The sequencing here drew on peripheral blood, taken on day 0 of MenACWY control vaccination. Source of these receptors: an adult in good health. Each CDR3 is given with its conserved first and last residue. The D gene is left open where the match is weak. Rows give clone size only sometimes, using once, few, many, or a class for an expanded clone.

>once|TRBJ2-1|TRBV5-1|.
CASSFDIGSSYNEQFF
TGCGCCAGCAGCTTCGATATTGGTAGCTCCTACAATGAGCAGTTCTTC
>.|TRBJ1-5|TRBV3-1/TRBV3-2|.
CASSQSNEPQHF
TGTGCCAGCAGCCAAAGTAACGAGCCCCAGCATTTT
>.|TRBJ1-2|TRBV18|TRBD1
CASSHAPGDRGPYTF
TGTGCCAGCTCACACGCACCGGGGGACAGGGGGCCCTACACCTTC
>few|TRBJ1-2|TRBV28|.
CASSPYNYGYTF
TGTGCCAGCAGCCCCTATAACTATGGCTACACCTTC
>.|TRBJ1-5|TRBV3-1/TRBV3-2|TRBD1
CASSFGQGGQPQHF
TGTGCCAGCAGCTTTGGACAGGGTGGTCAGCCCCAGCATTTT
>.|TRBJ1-6|TRBV11-2|.
CASSSQEPTSSPLHF
TGTGCCAGCAGCTCCCAGGAGCCCACCAGTTCACCCCTCCACTTT
>.|TRBJ1-3|TRBV30|.
CAWSALSGRRNTIYF
TGTGCCTGGAGTGCCCTGTCGGGGCGCCGAAACACCATATATTTT
>.|TRBJ2-1|TRBV5-4|.
CASSTPTPGGRNEQFF
TGTGCCAGCAGCACCCCTACTCCCGGGGGTAGGAATGAGCAGTTCTTC
>.|TRBJ1-5|TRBV12-3/TRBV12-4|TRBD1
CASSPSQDRDRHF
TGTGCCAGCAGTCCTAGCCAGGACAGGGACAGGCATTTT
>.|TRBJ1-3|TRBV19|TRBD1
CASSPGQGRIYGNTIYF
TGTGCCAGTAGTCCCGGACAGGGAAGAATCTATGGAAACACCATATATTTT
>.|TRBJ2-1|TRBV4-2|TRBD2
CASSQVEGGSSYNEQFF
TGTGCCAGCAGCCAAGTCGAGGGCGGGAGCTCCTACAATGAGCAGTTCTTC
>.|TRBJ2-1|TRBV29-1|.
CSVSGGQRGEQFF
TGCAGCGTTTCCGGGGGACAGCGGGGTGAGCAGTTCTTC
>.|TRBJ1-4|TRBV4-1|.
CASSQTTRENEKLFF
TGCGCCAGCAGCCAAACGACAAGGGAGAATGAAAAACTGTTTTTT
>.|TRBJ1-5|TRBV30|.
CAWSHGPGKPQHF
TGTGCCTGGAGCCACGGCCCGGGGAAACCCCAGCATTTT
>.|TRBJ2-1|TRBV6-2/TRBV6-3|TRBD2
CASSDGTSGGANEQFF
TGTGCCAGCAGCGACGGGACTAGCGGGGGGGCCAATGAGCAGTTCTTC
>.|TRBJ1-4|TRBV5-1|.
CASSREEREKLFF
TGCGCCAGCAGCAGGGAGGAGCGTGAAAAACTGTTTTTT
>.|TRBJ1-2|TRBV28|.
CASSITAQAPTYGYTF
TGTGCCAGCAGTATAACGGCCCAGGCGCCGACCTATGGCTACACCTTC
>.|TRBJ2-1|TRBV24-1|.
CATSDQTSDGKGYEQFF
TGTGCCACCAGTGATCAGACTAGTGATGGGAAAGGGTATGAGCAGTTCTTC
>.|TRBJ2-3|TRBV5-4|.
CASSFGPGDTQYF
TGTGCCAGCAGCTTTGGGCCTGGAGATACGCAGTATTTT
>.|TRBJ1-2|TRBV5-1|.
CASSLDTVLANYGYTF
TGCGCCAGCAGCTTGGACACAGTTTTAGCTAACTATGGCTACACCTTC
>.|TRBJ2-3|TRBV7-3|TRBD2
CASSLGLADTQYF
TGTGCCAGCAGCTTGGGACTAGCAGATACGCAGTATTTT
>.|TRBJ1-3|TRBV7-9|TRBD1
CASSSPTGAVLSGNTIYF
TGTGCCAGCAGCTCTCCGACAGGGGCTGTTCTCTCTGGAAACACCATATATTTT
>.|TRBJ1-6|TRBV19|.
CASSIGVGPYNSPLHF
TGTGCCAGTAGTATTGGAGTCGGCCCTTATAATTCACCCCTCCACTTT
>.|TRBJ2-1|TRBV5-1|.
CASSPPRAYNEQFF
TGCGCCAGCAGCCCGCCAAGGGCCTACAATGAGCAGTTCTTC
>.|TRBJ1-5|TRBV6-5|.
CASRALGPSNQPQHF
TGTGCCAGCAGAGCCCTGGGACCGAGCAATCAGCCCCAGCATTTT
>.|TRBJ1-6|TRBV19|.
CASTLLDDNSPLHF
TGTGCCAGTACACTCTTGGACGATAATTCACCCCTCCACTTT
>.|TRBJ1-3|TRBV6-2/TRBV6-3|.
CASSAGNTGNTIYF
TGTGCCAGCAGCGCTGGAAACACTGGAAACACCATATATTTT
>.|TRBJ2-2|TRBV19|TRBD1
CASSRGTGQSFSTGELFF
TGTGCCAGTAGTAGGGGGACAGGGCAAAGTTTCTCCACCGGGGAGCTGTTTTTT
>.|TRBJ1-5|TRBV6-5|.
CASTEGGYQPQHF
TGTGCCAGCACCGAAGGGGGGTATCAGCCCCAGCATTTT
>.|TRBJ1-2|TRBV19|.
CASSPPGPNYGYTF
TGTGCCAGTAGTCCCCCCGGACCTAACTATGGCTACACCTTC
>.|TRBJ2-5|TRBV10-3|.
CAISGGETQYF
TGTGCCATCAGTGGAGGGGAGACCCAGTACTTC
>few|TRBJ2-2|TRBV7-9|.
CASSLSITGELFF
TGTGCCAGCAGCTTATCGATTACCGGGGAGCTGTTTTTT
>few|TRBJ1-1|TRBV14|.
CASSRNPRGHTEAFF
TGTGCCAGCAGCCGAAACCCCCGGGGGCACACTGAAGCTTTCTTT
>.|TRBJ1-1|TRBV18|.
CASSPPGTRDTEAFF
TGTGCCAGCTCACCACCAGGGACGAGGGACACTGAAGCTTTCTTT
>.|TRBJ2-1|TRBV21-1|.
CACLKGLAAYNEQFF
TGTGCTTGTTTAAAGGGACTAGCAGCCTACAATGAGCAGTTCTTC
>.|TRBJ2-2|TRBV9|.
CASSVGTSTGELFF
TGTGCCAGCAGCGTAGGAACATCAACCGGGGAGCTGTTTTTT
>.|TRBJ1-5|TRBV6-2/TRBV6-3|.
CASSRAVANQPQHF
TGTGCCAGCAGCCGCGCTGTAGCCAATCAGCCCCAGCATTTT
>once|TRBJ1-2|TRBV2|.
CASSSETNYGYTF
TGTGCCAGCTCCAGCGAAACTAACTATGGCTACACCTTC
>few|TRBJ1-4|TRBV7-9|.
CASSLTEKLFF
TGTGCCAGCAGCTTAACAGAAAAACTGTTTTTT
>.|TRBJ2-1|TRBV29-1|TRBD1
CSVETGDLIGNEQFF
TGCAGCGTTGAAACAGGGGACCTGATTGGCAATGAGCAGTTCTTC
>.|TRBJ2-3|TRBV19|.
CASSITRTSTDTQYF
TGTGCCAGTAGTATTACACGGACTAGCACAGATACGCAGTATTTT
>.|TRBJ2-1|TRBV5-1|.
CASSIGRVEDRQFF
TGCGCCAGCAGCATTGGCCGGGTCGAGGATAGGCAGTTCTTC
>.|TRBJ2-7|TRBV7-6|TRBD1
CASSRRTGGAGTEQYF
TGTGCCAGCAGCCGACGGACAGGGGGCGCTGGGACCGAGCAGTACTTC
>.|TRBJ2-5|TRBV15|.
CATSREKHQETQYF
TGTGCCACCAGCAGAGAAAAGCATCAAGAGACCCAGTACTTC
>.|TRBJ1-5|TRBV30|.
CAWSGGANQPQHF
TGTGCCTGGAGCGGGGGCGCCAATCAGCCCCAGCATTTT
>.|TRBJ2-4|TRBV3-1/TRBV3-2|.
CASSQARGTWDIQYF
TGTGCCAGCAGCCAAGCCCGGGGGACGTGGGACATTCAGTACTTC
>.|TRBJ1-6|TRBV9|.
CASSVVAGAGSPLHF
TGTGCCAGCAGCGTAGTTGCAGGGGCCGGGTCACCCCTCCACTTT
>few|TRBJ1-5|TRBV18|TRBD1
CASSEDRVRQPQHF
TGTGCCAGCTCAGAGGACAGGGTAAGACAGCCCCAGCATTTT
>.|TRBJ2-1|TRBV15|TRBD2
CATSSGGQQNEQFF
TGTGCCACCAGTAGCGGGGGGCAACAGAATGAGCAGTTCTTC
>few|TRBJ1-4|TRBV24-1|TRBD1
CATSETGNEKLFF
TGTGCCACCAGTGAGACAGGGAATGAAAAACTGTTTTTT
>.|TRBJ1-1|TRBV12-3/TRBV12-4|.
CASCGMNTEAFF
TGTGCCAGCTGTGGGATGAACACTGAAGCTTTCTTT